The T cell receptor (beta chain) under discussion was sequenced for a study of blood T cell repertoires in COVID-19. Turning to the study itself: The origin of the acute and convalescent COVID-19 samples was the United States, Italy and Spain.

Seattle's enrolled individuals joined amid active infection and were then monitored longitudinally. In the original workflow: The authors estimated nucleated cell counts from reference gene primer amplification. Sequenced by immunoSEQ multiplex PCR; TCRdb stores in-frame clones only, minus some. V and J calls plus clone size are reproduced from that table; the DNA served to infer D and trimming. The repertoire holds around 340,000 clones, about 86% seen once, with less than 9% in the top ten. This clone occurred a few times. This sequence originates from a woman aged 55-75 years with COVID-19, enrolled during active disease. Sequenced: peripheral blood.

This chain's CDR3 is CASSVDHSRGEKLFF. The CDR3 coding sequence is TGTGCCAGCAGCGTAGACCATTCCCGAGGAGAAAAACTGTTTTTT. V is TRBV9 and J is TRBJ1-4; D unresolved. V lost 0 bases and J lost 8, with 14 bases in between. CDR1 is SGDLS and CDR2 is YYNGEE in the germline V gene. The CDR3 is 15 residues long. The full variable domain, rest sourced from reference TRBV9 and TRBJ1-4, is DSGVTQTPKHLITATGQRVTLRCSPRSGDLSVYWYQQSLDQGLQFLIQYYNGEERAKGNILERFSAQQFPDLHSELNLSSLELGDSALYFCASSVDHSRGEKLFFGSGTQLSVL.